This is a list of T cell receptor beta chains from one sample in a study of naive and memory T cell subsets. TCRdb ran MiXCR on the UMI-ligation and nested PCR reads and lists one entry per CDR3 protein. Found here are around 30,000 distinct CDR3 sequences, roughly 7.3% of them singletons; the top ten hold 2.5% to 3.5%. The sample was skin, taken from a tuberculin skin test site. These receptors were obtained from an adult in good health. CDR3s leave out the opening cysteine and the closing phenylalanine or tryptophan. Part of the rows lack a size; the others show once, few, many or a class for expanded clones.

v_gene	j_gene	abundance	CDR3aa
TRBV5-1	TRBJ1-6	many	ASSLEGLSYNSPLH
TRBV20-1	TRBJ1-4	few	SASVSGQANEKLF
TRBV9	TRBJ2-2	medium-sized	ASSPWPGELF
TRBV19	TRBJ2-5	.	ASSSGYQETQY
TRBV5-1	TRBJ2-7	many	ASSGTGAIYEQY
TRBV27	TRBJ2-1	medium-sized	ASRNGLAGLDEQF
TRBV5-1	TRBJ1-1	.	ASSSGQGEEGTEAF
TRBV6-2/TRBV6-3	TRBJ1-1	many	ASSELNTEAF
TRBV4-1	TRBJ1-2	few	ASSQSGIYGYT
TRBV15	TRBJ2-1	many	ATSRAGGGLEYNEQF
TRBV28	TRBJ2-2	.	ASSATGGKIQYGELF
TRBV11-2	TRBJ2-2	many	ASSPLGGVTGELF
TRBV28	TRBJ2-3	many	ASSLGLAEPSTDTQY
TRBV15	TRBJ2-5	.	ATSRALVRRSETQY
TRBV5-1	TRBJ1-1	.	ASRHDRGGVNTEAF
TRBV19	TRBJ1-1	.	ASSTGQNTEAF
TRBV7-9	TRBJ1-2	many	ASSSQGRFGYT
TRBV5-1	TRBJ2-7	many	ASSLSPEDFYEQY
TRBV27	TRBJ2-2	.	ASSLGRANTGELF
TRBV19	TRBJ1-5	many	ASSHEGTGGRNQPQH
TRBV15	TRBJ2-2	.	ATRTLDANTGELF
TRBV7-6	TRBJ1-3	many	ASSLANSGNTIY
TRBV2	TRBJ2-3	many	ASSGPFTDTQY
TRBV21-1	TRBJ2-2	.	AIKRDSRWLRELF
TRBV29-1	TRBJ2-3	many	SVTLPAGGTDTQY
TRBV7-9	TRBJ1-4	.	AWVAVLKLF
TRBV2	TRBJ2-4	.	ASSEGQDLAKNIQY
TRBV2	TRBJ2-3	many	ASSSQGGTDTQY
TRBV20-1	TRBJ1-6	many	SAKTGLGSPLH
TRBV15	TRBJ1-5	many	ATSKTDGGAQH
TRBV10-3	TRBJ1-4	many	AISEVRATNEKLF
TRBV7-9	TRBJ2-3	many	ASSSPFSIRQGTDTQY